This T cell receptor beta chain was retrieved from a study of cytomegalovirus exposure and HLA in healthy donors (dated by TCRdb to about 2017). Regarding the study in general: According to an earlier analysis of 587 of the donors, about 179 million T cells yielded 90 million to 140 million unique TCR beta sequences and more than 250 Gb of sequence data. The study was designed to test whether signatures of past pathogen exposure could be identified by cataloging public T cell receptors. In an earlier analysis of roughly 580 of the donors, high-throughput TCR beta sequencing was used to judge whether each TCR beta V gene segment behaved as functional or pseudogenic. Every repertoire in the discovery cohort had been generated on one and the same sequencing platform. Among the roughly 390 genotyped donors, around 81% belonged to the genetic ancestry cluster associated with self-reported Caucasian donors. Besides the first cohort of around 670 subjects, a separate validation cohort made up of over 100 different subjects was used. Typing coverage differed by locus: A, B, C, DRB1 and DQB1 were typed in roughly 629-630 donors, DQA1 in about 510, DPA1 in some 600, and DPB1 in 472. Donor age, sex, ethnicity and CMV serostatus were collected together with the repertoire data. In a later genetic analysis, genome-wide SNP genotypes for about 55% of the roughly 670 donors were used, and that subset was treated as a discovery cohort. Because of strong linkage in the cohort, 5 or 6 DR-DQ haplotypes were treated as single units for association and clustering. In a later analysis, previously published TCR beta repertoires from 550 to 750 donors were re-analyzed and high-resolution HLA genotyping was added so that TCR occurrence patterns could be studied. Across some 400 genotyped donors of the cohort, an average of about 200,000 unique TCR beta nucleotide sequences per donor were sequenced, and 15% to 20% of those sequences were non-productive. High-throughput TCR immunosequencing, statistical association of individual TCRs with disease status, and machine learning were combined to predict cytomegalovirus infection status. An early release that covered approximately 600 HLA-typed donors contained 300 to 350 gigabases of sequencing data and tens of millions of unique TCR sequences. The study used immunosequencing to profile the T cell repertoires of approximately 630 subjects and linked those repertoires to cytomegalovirus serostatus. HLA typing included class I and class II loci at four-digit resolution. Rather than drawing on any new phenotypic data, the later analysis identified candidate immune exposures from TCR beta sequences and the way those sequences occurred across donors. Results the study describes overall, beyond this receptor: Because the 87-base-pair reads could not distinguish some IMGT-functional V segments, including TRBV6-2 and TRBV6-3, those segments were excluded. The authors suggested that the approach could potentially be extended to other disease states and immunological phenotypes. When HLA alleles, especially DR and DQ, strongly co-occurred, attributing TCR associations to individual alleles was difficult. A later analysis reported that several top co-occurrence clusters appeared linked to parvovirus B19, influenza, CMV and Epstein-Barr virus. In a later analysis, the rate of TCR association differed among HLA loci, with DRB1 alleles having the most associated TCRs and HLA-C alleles having the fewest. Most TCR sequences were observed very rarely across donors, whereas some public TCRs were present in many individuals. Only TCR beta chains were sequenced in this cohort, and the absence of alpha or paired-chain data limited detectable features. In a later analysis, around 15,000 TCR beta sequences were associated with specific HLA alleles at a false discovery rate of 0.05. The classifier was reported to diagnose cytomegalovirus status with high specificity and sensitivity in both the original and validation cohorts. For the cohort, immune exposure information was limited to CMV serostatus. Linkage disequilibrium might explain the correlated functional status among segregating V segments, but an unknown experimental factor could not be excluded. Because counts were too low, roughly 16 rarely observed V segments, including chromosome 9 orphons, were left out of the earlier analysis of over 550 of the donors. In an earlier analysis of 587 of the donors, most TCR beta V segments appeared in productive rearrangements about 87% or about 30% of the time, broadly matching IMGT annotations. In a later analysis, HLA-associated TCR beta chains were found to be more clonally expanded and to have lower generation probabilities than equally common non-associated chains. The sequencing pipeline was judged likely to have produced a cluster of highly shared sequence variants as a technical artifact. Sequencing depth was assumed to be roughly uniform across donors in the presence/absence analyses, though that assumption may not hold. In vitro tests confirmed that a few of the cytomegalovirus-associated TCR beta chains recognize cytomegalovirus antigens. An association between a missense DCLRE1C variant and V-gene and J-gene trimming of TCR beta chains was found in a later genetic analysis and replicated in an independent cohort. A further reported finding was that TCR beta sequences accurately predicted the HLA-A and HLA-B alleles for most subjects in the first cohort. The study listed approximately 150 TCR beta chains as associated with cytomegalovirus. A later analysis found that most CMV-associated TCR beta chains appeared HLA-restricted, with HLA associations seemingly driven largely by CMV exposure. Because some donors lacked HLA typing at each locus, the association tests relied only on the typed subset. A later genetic analysis reported fewer N-insertions in productive TCRs among donors in an Asian-associated ancestry cluster than the roughly 640-donor mean.

A remark on this clone: It has no known antigen specificity. Base qualities are missing; no much larger clone stands one base away.

The cohort comprised around 700 healthy bone marrow donors. All cohort members were sampled while nominally healthy, although unrecorded immune exposures were likely present. The donor was CMV seropositive and was included in the group of 250 to 300 seropositive cohort members. Every donor gave a peripheral blood sample, and the peripheral blood mononuclear cells from that sample were used for TCR beta sequencing. Genomic DNA extraction from the blood cell samples was performed with the Qiagen DNeasy Blood Extraction Kit. The method behind the library was the immunoSEQ multiplex PCR assay. A mixture of 60 forward primers for TCR Vbeta segments and 13 reverse primers for TCR Jbeta segments was used in the multiplex PCR. Amplification of the CDR3 region of rearranged TCR beta genes was performed with a multiplex PCR assay on genomic DNA. Amplified TCR beta libraries were sequenced as 87-base-pair reads on the Illumina HiSeq System. Turning to the authors' computational methods: A later analysis counted tens of millions of unique TCR beta chains across the 550 to 800 repertoires, and some 12 million of these chains were shared by at least two donors. Raw reads were error-corrected and collapsed into unique sequences by a nearest-neighbor algorithm in which closely related sequences were merged to remove PCR and sequencing errors. V, D and J gene segments were assigned by aligning CDR3 sequences to IMGT reference sequences. Each retained sequence needed at least a six-nucleotide match to both a V gene segment and a J gene segment. Rearrangements were classified as productive when the CDR3 lacked stop codons and remained in frame with V and J, and all other rearrangements were classified as non-productive. CDR3 was defined by IMGT convention, running from the second conserved V-encoded cysteine to the conserved J-encoded phenylalanine. Sequences without an unambiguous match to a single V gene segment were excluded from the earlier analysis of approximately 600 of the donors. An earlier analysis of 500 to 700 of the donors classified V segments as functional when productive rearrangements were above 56.7% and as segregating when the standard deviation between donors was above 5%. A statistical classification framework was built to diagnose cytomegalovirus status from the catalog of TCR beta chain sequences. In a later analysis, TCR nucleotide sequences were compared against IMGT/GENE-DB human TR gene sequences so that V and J genes could be assigned. In a later analysis, CDR3 sequences and most-parsimonious VDJ recombination scenarios were assigned using the TCRdist pipeline. In a later analysis, each TCR beta chain was defined by its CDR3 amino acid sequence together with its V-gene family, and reads without a unique V-gene family were excluded. A later analysis removed nearly 600 highly shared, low-generation-probability nucleotide sequences to deal with suspected cross-contamination and a sequencing artifact. For each public chain, a later analysis derived a clonal expansion index from normalized ranks of inferred template counts within each repertoire. Generation probabilities in a later analysis came from a VDJ recombination model fitted to out-of-frame rearrangements, and those results were checked against IGoR. A later analysis scored TCR-TCR, TCR-HLA and TCR-CMV co-occurrence with hypergeometric tests, applying a repertoire-size bias correction to TCR pairs. In a later analysis, false discovery rates were estimated by permuting HLA or CMV assignments 20 times. A later analysis grouped co-occurring TCRs with DBSCAN, adding TCRdist sequence similarity when clustering within HLA-allele-positive subsets. For co-occurrence clustering, repertoires with fewer than 30,000 or more than 120,000 public chains were excluded, along with four to six repertoires with anomalous nucleotide sharing. TCRdb obtained this table from immuneACCESS and retained in-frame rearrangements with V and J assigned. These tables miss some clones; where compared with another copy, unresolved V genes account for less than half of the shortfall, and the remainder is unexplained. V and J calls and clone size are as listed in that table; D and trimming were resolved from the DNA. The sample table holds over 150,000 clones, of which around 79% were seen once. The leading ten clones occupy over 1.5% of the sample.

V was cut back by 3 bases and J by 4 bases, leaving a gap of 10 bases between them. The CDR3 sequence holds 13 residues, the cysteine and phenylalanine included. The read is trimmed to its CDR3 DNA, 39 bases read in frame from base 1. The sequence derives from a girl under 18 in good health and CMV-seropositive. The chain employs TRBV5-3 and TRBJ1-1; tentative D gene TRBD1, with 5 bases matching. TRBV5-3 is labeled an ORF, and its function is uncertain. Material: PBMCs. The nucleotide sequence reads TGTGCCAGAAGCTCCCCCGGGGGCACTGAAGCTTTCTTT. This yields the protein CARSSPGGTEAFF.